The sequence of this TCR beta chain was determined in a study of T cells in Graves' hyperthyroidism and ophthalmopathy. TCR beta CDR3 regions were amplified from RNA. During a first-round RT-PCR of the TCR CDR3, the HTBI primer set was used. TCRdb recomputed calls from the multiplex PCR reads with MiXCR, one row per CDR3 protein. The table includes more than 500,000 distinct CDR3 sequences, 40% to 50% detected once. To note about this clonotype: Its specificity is not known.

Study conclusions and caveats: Ophthalmopathy stood apart from stable hyperthyroidism in a 13 V-J model. Most thyroid-expanded clonotypes above 0.001 were also found in blood. Ophthalmopathy onset followed model prediction by a median approximately 5.9 months.

The V gene's germline CDR1 is SGHNT and CDR2 YYREEE (reference sequence). This CDR3 has 13 residues. Trimming shortened V by 4 bases and J by 3 bases, and 11 bases separated the two germline ends. The source of this sequence is an adult woman with Graves' disease, either hyperthyroidism or ophthalmopathy (not recorded which). Sequences were obtained from peripheral blood or thyroid tissue (not recorded which). V and J are TRBV5-4 and TRBJ2-7; D is unresolved. CDR3 bases: TGTGCCAGCAGCCAAGGCAGGAACTACGAGCAGTACTTC. Translating it yields CASSQGRNYEQYF.